These T cell receptor beta chains were read from a single sample in a study of breast tumors, draining lymph nodes, adjacent tissues. Each CDR3 protein gets one entry after TCRdb re-called the multiplex PCR reads with MiXCR. The data contain some 14,000 distinct CDR3 sequences, around 50% of them singletons. The sample comprised tumor-adjacent breast tissue. The receptors were sampled from a female donor with breast cancer. Some clones in this sample may be carry-over from other donors' samples. Both conserved end residues are part of each CDR3. A D gene is named only where the DNA matches it firmly. The size field is filled for only some rows; it gives once, few, many or a size class.

j_call clone_size v_call d_call cdr3_nt cdr3_aa
TRBJ2-3 . TRBV6-2/TRBV6-3 TRBD2 TGTGCCAGCAGGGTGGGACTAGCAGTCACAGATACGCAGTATTTT CASRVGLAVTDTQYF
TRBJ1-5 . TRBV3-1 . TGTGCCAGCAGCCAAACAGAGAGTTATTGGCCCCAGCATTTT CASSQTESYWPQHF
TRBJ2-3 . TRBV20-1 . TGCAGTGCAAGAAGTAGCGGCACAGATACGCAGTATTTT CSARSSGTDTQYF
TRBJ2-3 . TRBV5-6 TRBD1 TGTGCCAGCAGCCAGACAGGGGCCGCTGGGTCATCACGCACAGATACGCAGTATTTT CASSQTGAAGSSRTDTQYF
TRBJ2-4 many TRBV27 TRBD2 TGTGCCAGCAGTTTAGGTCTAGCGGGAAACATTCAGTACTTC CASSLGLAGNIQYF
TRBJ2-7 . TRBV2 . TGTGCCAGCAGTTACTACGGCGGCTCCTACGAGCAGTACTTC CASSYYGGSYEQYF
TRBJ2-7 many TRBV5-8 TRBD1 TGTGCCAGCCACTATCCGCCGGGACAGGGGGCGTTCGAGCAGTACTTC CASHYPPGQGAFEQYF
TRBJ2-5 . TRBV12-3/TRBV12-4 . TGTGCCAGCAGTTTCGCCGGGGACTTCCAAGAGACCCAGTACTTC CASSFAGDFQETQYF
TRBJ1-1 many TRBV14 TRBD1 TGTGCCAGCAGCCAACGACAGGGGACCCGTCGGAGCAACACTGAAGCTTTCTTT CASSQRQGTRRSNTEAFF
TRBJ2-1 . TRBV12-3/TRBV12-4 TRBD1 TGTGCCAGCTGGACAGGGGCCCTTTACAATGAGCAGTTCTTC CASWTGALYNEQFF
TRBJ2-5 medium-sized TRBV20-1 . TGCAGTGCTAGAGGGCCGAGGGAGACCCAGTACTTC CSARGPRETQYF
TRBJ2-2 . TRBV5-1 TRBD1 TGCGCCAGCGGCTATCAGGGGGAAAAAGCCGGGGAGCTGTTTTTT CASGYQGEKAGELFF
TRBJ2-1 many TRBV20-1 TRBD2 TGCAGTGCTAGCGGGGGGGCGAATGAGCAGTTCTTC CSASGGANEQFF
TRBJ2-7 many TRBV6-6 . TGTGCCAGCAGTCACCCCAAAAGGGGCCCCTTGGATTTCGAGCAGTACTTC CASSHPKRGPLDFEQYF
TRBJ2-1 . TRBV12-3/TRBV12-4 TRBD2 TGTGCCAGCAGTTTGACTAGCGGGGGGGTTAATGAGCAGTTCTTC CASSLTSGGVNEQFF